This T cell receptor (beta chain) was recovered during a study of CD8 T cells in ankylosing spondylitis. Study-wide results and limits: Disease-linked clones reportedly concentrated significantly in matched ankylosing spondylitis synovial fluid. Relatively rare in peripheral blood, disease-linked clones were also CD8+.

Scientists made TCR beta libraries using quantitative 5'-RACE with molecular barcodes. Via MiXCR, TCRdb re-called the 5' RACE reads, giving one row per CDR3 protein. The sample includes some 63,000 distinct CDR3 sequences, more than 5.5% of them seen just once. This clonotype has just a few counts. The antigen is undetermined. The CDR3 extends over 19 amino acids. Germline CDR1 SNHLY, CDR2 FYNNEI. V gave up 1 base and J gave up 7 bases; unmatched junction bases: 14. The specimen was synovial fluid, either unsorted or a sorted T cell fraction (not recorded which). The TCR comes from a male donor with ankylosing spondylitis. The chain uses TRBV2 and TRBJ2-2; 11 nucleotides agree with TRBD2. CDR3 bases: TGTGCCAGCAGTGAAGTGTGGGGAATTAGCGGGAGGGCCGGCGGGGAGCTGTTTTTT. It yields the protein CASSEVWGISGRAGGELFF.